The TCR beta chain under discussion was sequenced for a study of blood T cell repertoires in COVID-19. Study background: COVID-19 samples, acute and convalescent, were from the United States, Italy and Spain. T cells, B-cell-depleted T cells, or PBMCs provided the cDNA or gDNA that served as material.

CDR3 length: 16 amino acids. Germline V gene data show CDR1 as SGHRS and CDR2 as YFSETQ. V was shortened by 4 bases and J by 0 bases, with 16 bases between the two germline ends. In the original analysis: Researchers report that nucleated cell counts were estimated from reference gene primer amplification. TCRdb's copy holds only in-frame clones and misses some; the assay was immunoSEQ multiplex PCR. D and trimming come from the DNA, and the V and J calls and clone size come from that table. This table holds some 67,000 clones, around 85% found once. The chain is built from TRBV5-1 and TRBJ1-1; possible D gene TRBD1, 6 bases. The sequence was collected from an elderly woman with acute or convalescent COVID-19. Sequences were obtained from peripheral blood. The CDR3 DNA reads as TGCGCCAGCAGCGCGGACGGGGGGCTCATGAACACTGAAGCTTTCTTT. It translates to CASSADGGLMNTEAFF.